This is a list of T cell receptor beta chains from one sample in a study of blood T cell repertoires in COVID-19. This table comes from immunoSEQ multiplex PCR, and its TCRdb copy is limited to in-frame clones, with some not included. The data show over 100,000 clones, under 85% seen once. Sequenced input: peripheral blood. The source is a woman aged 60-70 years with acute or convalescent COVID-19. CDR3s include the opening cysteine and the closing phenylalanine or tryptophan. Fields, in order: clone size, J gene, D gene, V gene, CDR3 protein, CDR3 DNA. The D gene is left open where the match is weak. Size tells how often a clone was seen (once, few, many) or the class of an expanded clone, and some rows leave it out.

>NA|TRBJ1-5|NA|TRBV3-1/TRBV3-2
CASSQTQGSEPQHF
TGTGCCAGCAGCCAGACACAGGGATCGGAGCCCCAGCATTTT
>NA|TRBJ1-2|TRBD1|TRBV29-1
CSVTPGTGDYGYTF
TGCAGCGTAACGCCCGGGACAGGGGATTATGGCTACACCTTC
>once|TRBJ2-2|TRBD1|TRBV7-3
CASSSDNPGGLGTGELFF
TGTGCCAGCAGCTCCGATAACCCAGGGGGTCTGGGGACCGGGGAGCTGTTTTTT
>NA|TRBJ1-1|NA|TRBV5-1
CASNPREGPNTEAFF
TGCGCCAGCAACCCACGGGAGGGACCTAACACTGAAGCTTTCTTT
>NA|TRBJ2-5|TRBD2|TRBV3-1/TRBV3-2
CASTLGLMETQYF
TGTGCCAGCACCTTGGGACTAATGGAGACCCAGTACTTC
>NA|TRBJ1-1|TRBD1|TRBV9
CASSARGSVTEAFF
TGTGCCAGCAGCGCCAGGGGGTCAGTGACTGAAGCTTTCTTT
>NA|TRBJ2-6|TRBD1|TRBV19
CASYPSNRGSGANVLTF
TGTGCCAGTTATCCTTCGAACAGGGGGTCTGGGGCCAACGTCCTGACTTTC
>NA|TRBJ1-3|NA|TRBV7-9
CASSLGLTGNTIYF
TGTGCCAGCAGCTTAGGCCTGACAGGAAACACCATATATTTT
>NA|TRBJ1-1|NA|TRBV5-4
CASSLDRKLGNTEAFF
TGTGCCAGCAGCCTGGACAGAAAATTAGGTAACACTGAAGCTTTCTTT
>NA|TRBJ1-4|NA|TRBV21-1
CASSKGRPHEKLFF
TGTGCCAGCAGCAAGGGCAGGCCTCATGAAAAACTGTTTTTT
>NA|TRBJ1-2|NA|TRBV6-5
CASRGGDGYTF
TGTGCCAGCAGGGGGGGGGACGGCTACACCTTC
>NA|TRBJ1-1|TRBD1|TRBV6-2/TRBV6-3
CASSIAGGNTEAFF
TGTGCCAGCAGTATCGCAGGGGGGAACACTGAAGCTTTCTTT
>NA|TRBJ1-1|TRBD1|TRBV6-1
CASSEPGQGPEAFF
TGTGCCAGCAGTGAACCGGGACAGGGCCCTGAAGCTTTCTTT
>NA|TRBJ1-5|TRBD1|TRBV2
CASSWGQGSNQPQHF
TGTGCCAGCAGCTGGGGACAGGGAAGCAATCAGCCCCAGCATTTT
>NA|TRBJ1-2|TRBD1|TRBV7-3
CASSSDRGRGINGYTF
TGTGCCAGCAGTTCGGACAGGGGAAGAGGTATTAATGGCTACACCTTC
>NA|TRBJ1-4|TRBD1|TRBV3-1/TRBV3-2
CASSQGTGSEKLFF
TGTGCCAGCAGCCAGGGGACAGGCAGTGAAAAACTGTTTTTT
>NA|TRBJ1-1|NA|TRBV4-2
CASSQTSPHTEAFF
TGTGCCAGCAGCCAAACTAGTCCTCACACTGAAGCTTTCTTT
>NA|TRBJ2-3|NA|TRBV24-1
CATSDSPSTDTQYF
TGTGCCACCAGTGACTCTCCTAGCACAGATACGCAGTATTTT
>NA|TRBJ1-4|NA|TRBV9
CASSPQMAGLNEKLFF
TGTGCCAGCAGCCCCCAAATGGCGGGGTTGAATGAAAAACTGTTTTTT
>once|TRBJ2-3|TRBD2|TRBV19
CATQAGGDWDTQYF
TGTGCCACCCAAGCGGGGGGAGACTGGGATACGCAGTATTTT
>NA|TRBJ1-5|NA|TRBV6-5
CASNPGDDYQPQHF
TGTGCCAGCAATCCGGGGGACGATTACCAGCCCCAGCATTTT
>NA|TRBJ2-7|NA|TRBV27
CASSYSTPYEQYF
TGTGCCAGCAGCTATTCCACCCCCTACGAGCAGTACTTC
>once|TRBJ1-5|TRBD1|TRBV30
CAWGQGSNNQPQHF
TGTGCCTGGGGACAGGGCTCTAATAATCAGCCCCAGCATTTT
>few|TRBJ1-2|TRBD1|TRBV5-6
CASSLVNRGSYGYTF
TGTGCCAGCAGCTTGGTGAACAGGGGAAGCTATGGCTACACCTTC
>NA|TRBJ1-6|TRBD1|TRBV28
CASSNPGAGGNSPLHF
TGTGCCAGCAGCAACCCGGGGGCAGGGGGTAATTCACCCCTCCACTTT
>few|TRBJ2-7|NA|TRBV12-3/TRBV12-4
CASSLGQGHEQYF
TGTGCCAGCAGCCTGGGACAAGGCCACGAGCAGTACTTC
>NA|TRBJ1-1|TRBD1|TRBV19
CASSIQGENTEAFF
TGTGCCAGTAGTATTCAGGGGGAAAACACTGAAGCTTTCTTT
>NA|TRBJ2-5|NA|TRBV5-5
CASRTGERQETQYF
TGTGCCAGCAGGACCGGGGAACGCCAAGAGACCCAGTACTTC
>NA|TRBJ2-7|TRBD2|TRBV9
CASSPTGSGGRGDEQYF
TGTGCCAGCAGCCCCACGGGTTCGGGGGGTCGGGGAGACGAGCAGTACTTC
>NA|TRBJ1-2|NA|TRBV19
CASSLGHRGNYGYTF
TGTGCCAGTAGTTTAGGCCACCGGGGGAACTATGGCTACACCTTC
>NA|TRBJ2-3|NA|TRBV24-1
CATSDPNTDTQYF
TGTGCCACCAGTGATCCCAACACAGATACGCAGTATTTT
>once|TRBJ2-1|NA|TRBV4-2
CASSQDTRGARYEQFF
TGTGCCAGCAGCCAAGATACACGGGGGGCCCGCTATGAGCAGTTCTTC
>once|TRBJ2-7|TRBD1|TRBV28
CASTTGQGPEQYF
TGTGCCAGCACCACCGGACAGGGCCCCGAGCAGTACTTC
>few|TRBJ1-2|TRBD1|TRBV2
CASRGTGGGYGYTF
TGTGCCAGCAGGGGGACAGGGGGCGGCTATGGCTACACCTTC
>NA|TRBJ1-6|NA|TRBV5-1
CASSLDLENSPLHF
TGCGCCAGCAGCTTGGACTTAGAAAATTCACCCCTCCACTTT
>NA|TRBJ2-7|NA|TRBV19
CATQDRLYEQYF
TGTGCCACACAGGACAGACTTTACGAGCAGTACTTC
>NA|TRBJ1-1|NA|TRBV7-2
CASSWTVTIEAFF
TGTGCCAGCAGCTGGACAGTCACGATTGAAGCTTTCTTT
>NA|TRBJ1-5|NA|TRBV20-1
CSASRGDQPQHF
TGCAGTGCTAGTCGGGGAGATCAGCCCCAGCATTTT
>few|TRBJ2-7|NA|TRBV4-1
CASSQVTNYEQYF
TGCGCCAGCAGCCAAGTGACAAATTACGAGCAGTACTTC
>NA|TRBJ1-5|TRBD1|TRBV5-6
CASSLGGSYSNQPQHF
TGTGCCAGCAGCTTAGGGGGCTCATATAGCAATCAGCCCCAGCATTTT
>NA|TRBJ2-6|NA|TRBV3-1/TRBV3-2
CASSRWFSGANVLTF
TGTGCCAGCAGCCGGTGGTTCTCTGGGGCCAACGTTCTGACTTTC
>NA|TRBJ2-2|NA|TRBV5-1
CASSQGTVNTGELFF
TGCGCCAGCAGCCAGGGAACGGTGAACACCGGGGAGCTGTTTTTT
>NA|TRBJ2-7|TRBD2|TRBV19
CASTEGGGAYEQYF
TGTGCCAGTACCGAAGGCGGGGGGGCCTACGAGCAGTACTTC
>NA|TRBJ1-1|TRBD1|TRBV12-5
CASGILSRGDTEAFF
TGTGCTAGTGGAATCCTCTCCAGGGGGGACACTGAAGCTTTCTTT
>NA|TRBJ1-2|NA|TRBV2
CASTANYGYTF
TGTGCCAGCACAGCTAACTATGGCTACACCTTC
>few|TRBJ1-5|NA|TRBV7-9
CASSLGQNNQPQHF
TGTGCCAGCAGCTTAGGACAGAACAATCAGCCCCAGCATTTT
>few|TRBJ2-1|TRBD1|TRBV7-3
CASSSDRVPYNEQFF
TGTGCCAGCAGTTCGGACAGGGTGCCCTACAATGAGCAGTTCTTC
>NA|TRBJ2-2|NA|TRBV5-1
CASSIMTGGNTGELFF
TGCGCCAGCAGTATTATGACAGGAGGGAACACCGGGGAGCTGTTTTTT
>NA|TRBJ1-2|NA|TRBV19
CASSISNYGYTF
TGTGCCAGTAGTATAAGCAACTATGGCTACACCTTC
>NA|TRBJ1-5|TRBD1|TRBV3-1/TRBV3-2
CASSQTQGGFSNQPQHF
TGTGCCAGCAGCCAAACCCAGGGGGGCTTTAGCAATCAGCCCCAGCATTTT
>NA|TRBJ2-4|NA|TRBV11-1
CASRLGQQGVQYF
TGTGCCAGCAGGTTAGGGCAACAAGGGGTTCAGTACTTC
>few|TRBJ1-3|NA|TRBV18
CASSPAGAFSNTIYF
TGTGCCAGCTCACCCGCGGGGGCGTTTTCAAACACCATATATTTT
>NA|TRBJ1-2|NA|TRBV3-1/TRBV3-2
CASGRTGSYGYTF
TGTGCCAGCGGAAGAACAGGGAGCTATGGCTACACCTTC
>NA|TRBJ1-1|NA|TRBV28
CASSSPGGNTEAFF
TGTGCCAGCAGTTCGCCGGGAGGGAACACTGAAGCTTTCTTT
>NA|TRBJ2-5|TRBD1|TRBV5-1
CASYQGTGRVQYF
TGCGCCAGCTACCAAGGGACAGGCAGAGTCCAGTACTTC
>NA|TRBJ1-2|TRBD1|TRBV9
CASSRDRDGYTF
TGTGCCAGCAGCCGGGACAGGGATGGCTACACCTTC
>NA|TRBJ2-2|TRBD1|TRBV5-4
CASSFQGAKNTGELFF
TGTGCCAGCAGCTTTCAGGGGGCTAAGAACACCGGGGAGCTGTTTTTT
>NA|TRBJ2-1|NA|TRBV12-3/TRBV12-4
CASSSARRNEQFF
TGTGCCAGCAGTTCCGCTAGGAGGAATGAGCAGTTCTTC
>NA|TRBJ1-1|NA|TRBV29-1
CSGQETEAFF
TGCAGCGGACAGGAGACTGAAGCTTTCTTT
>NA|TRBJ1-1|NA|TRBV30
CAWSVRNTEAFF
TGTGCCTGGAGTGTTCGGAACACTGAAGCTTTCTTT